Below are 27 T cell receptor beta chains sequenced from a single sample in a study of OX40 agonist ivuxolimab in advanced cancers. Libraries were made using the immunoSEQ multiplex PCR assay. TCRdb stores this immuneACCESS table with in-frame sequences only. Part of the clones is absent; in the studies checked, under half of the shortfall reflects unresolved V genes, and no reason is known for the rest. The sample has more than 35,000 clones on record, more than 85% of them singletons. The ten largest clones capture over 0.55% of the sample. The sequenced sample was CD4+ or CD8+ T cells sorted from blood, obtained in a trial of the OX40 agonist ivuxolimab. These receptors were obtained from an adult with an advanced solid tumor such as melanoma, head and neck, liver or kidney cancer.

J is TRBJ2-5 and V is TRBV9, with D hard to call. V was clipped by 1 base and J by 2 bases, with 15 bases between them. Germline loops: CDR1 SGDLS, CDR2 YYNGEE. The CDR3 has 16 residues. In DNA, the CDR3 is TGTGCCAGCAGCGTACAGACCTCGGTAGGTCAAGAGACCCAGTACTTC. The encoded protein is CASSVQTSVGQETQYF.

The gene calls are TRBV7-3 and TRBJ2-3, with TRBD2 matching over 8 bases. CDR1 SGHTA and CDR2 FQGTGA come from the germline V gene. V trimming: 5 bases; J trimming: 0 bases; junction bases outside the gene matches: 16. This CDR3 is built from 19 residues. CDR3 protein: CASSTSGLVGGYSTDTQYF. The CDR3 nucleotides read TGTGCCAGCAGCACCTCGGGACTAGTGGGGGGCTATAGCACAGATACGCAGTATTTT.

The rearrangement joins TRBV14 to TRBJ2-3; D is ambiguous. The CDR3 has 15 residues. Germline lookup yields CDR1 SGHDN and CDR2 FVKESK. Trimming took off 1 base at V and 1 base at J, with 9 bases between the two ends. The CDR3 sequence: CASSQVTDGTDTQYF. The DNA for the CDR3 is TGTGCCAGCAGCCAAGTCACTGACGGCACAGATACGCAGTATTTT.

The rearrangement joins TRBV11-2 to TRBJ1-1; the D is unclear. Germline CDR1 reads SGHAT; CDR2 reads FQNNGV. The CDR3 sequence is 13 residues long. V lost 4 bases to trimming and J lost 1 base, with 7 bases between them. The chain's CDR3 is CASSYLENTEAFF. The CDR3 region has the DNA TGTGCCAGCAGCTATCTGGAGAACACTGAAGCTTTCTTT.

The chain couples TRBV7-2 to TRBJ1-2; weak D call: TRBD1 (6 bases). Germline V CDR1 and CDR2: SGHTA, FQGNSA. This CDR3 comprises 13 residues. Trimming took 5 bases from V and 4 from J, leaving 11 bases between them. CDR3 sequence (DNA): TGTGCCAGCAGCAACCGACAGGTCTATGGCTACACCTTC. This sequence encodes CASSNRQVYGYTF.

This clone showed up just a few times. This rearrangement joins TRBV7-2 to TRBJ1-5, with D uncertain. The CDR3 runs to 15 residues. V was trimmed by 1 base and J by 7 bases, leaving 14 bases between them. Germline V gene data show CDR1 as SGHTA and CDR2 as FQGNSA. Here the CDR3 DNA reads TGTGCCAGCAGCTTAGATGGCAGTACGGGGCAGCCCCAGCATTTT. As protein: CASSLDGSTGQPQHF. The full variable domain, its missing parts supplied by reference TRBV7-2 and TRBJ1-5, is GAGVSQSPSNKVTEKGKDVELRCDPISGHTALYWYRQSLGQGLEFLIYFQGNSAPDKSGLPSDRFSAERTGGSVSTLTIQRTQQEDSAVYLCASSLDGSTGQPQHFGDGTRLSIL.

The chain carries TRBV6-1 and TRBJ2-7, with D unclear. Looked up from germline, CDR1 is MNHNS and CDR2 is SASEGT. The V end lost 6 bases, the J end lost 3 bases, and 6 bases lay between the germline ends. This CDR3 contains 11 residues. This CDR3 is CASSPYYEQYF. The CDR3 DNA is TGTGCCAGCAGCCCCTACTACGAGCAGTACTTC.

This clone was detected only once. The chain couples TRBV6-1 to TRBJ1-2; TRBD1 might be the D (6 bases). The CDR3 contains 14 residues. The germline gives CDR1 MNHNS, CDR2 SASEGT. V gave up 6 bases and J gave up 6 bases, with 17 bases separating them. CDR3 in DNA: TGTGCCAGCAGACGCAGGGGCCCCGCGGATGGCTACACCTTC. Translation gives CASRRRGPADGYTF.

This rearrangement joins TRBV29-1 to TRBJ1-1; weak D call: TRBD1 (5 bases). Germline values: CDR1 SQVTM, CDR2 ANQGSEA. The CDR3 is made up of 13 amino acids. Trimming stripped 4 bases from V and 0 bases from J, with 9 bases between. CDR3 sequence reads: CSVGGAMNTEAFF. The CDR3, as DNA: TGCAGCGTTGGCGGGGCGATGAACACTGAAGCTTTCTTT.

This clone was picked up one time. The genes are TRBV5-6 and TRBJ1-1; a possible D gene is TRBD1 (5 bases). Germline lookup yields CDR1 SGHDT and CDR2 YYEEEE. The V end was cut by 3 bases, the J end by 1 base, with 10 bases between. This CDR3 spans 14 amino acids. CDR3 in DNA: TGTGCCAGCAGCTGGGGCCAGGGGAACACTGAAGCTTTCTTT. As protein: CASSWGQGNTEAFF.

This clone was picked up a small number of times. The gene calls are TRBV7-2 and TRBJ1-1; D uncertain. Germline V gene data show CDR1 as SGHTA and CDR2 as FQGNSA. The CDR3 extends over 14 amino acids. V lost 6 bases to trimming and J lost 2 bases, with 13 bases between them. Here the CDR3 reads CASSLMPDNTEAFF. For the CDR3, the DNA is TGTGCCAGCAGTTTAATGCCAGACAACACTGAAGCTTTCTTT.

This clone was observed a single time. The chain employs TRBV9 and TRBJ2-5, with a possible D match to TRBD2 (6 bases). V lost 10 bases and J lost 3, with 16 bases in between. Germline V gene data show CDR1 as SGDLS and CDR2 as YYNGEE. The CDR3 totals 13 residues. CDR3 nucleotide sequence: TGTGCCTCCGGCGGGCGGGGAAAAGAGACCCAGTACTTC. It translates to CASGGRGKETQYF.

V gene TRBV6-1 combines with J gene TRBJ2-3; a weak D match, TRBD2 (7 bases). Germline assignment: CDR1 MNHNS and CDR2 SASEGT. V lost 3 bases to trimming and J lost 3 bases, with 19 bases between them. This CDR3 is built from 17 residues. CDR3 sequence reads: CASSDVLVGGPTDTQYF. CDR3 DNA sequence: TGTGCCAGCAGTGACGTGCTCGTGGGGGGGCCGACAGATACGCAGTATTTT.

V usage is TRBV10-3 and J usage is TRBJ2-1; D might be TRBD1 or TRBD2, each matching 5 bases. The CDR3 has 15 amino acids. The V gene lost 7 bases and the J gene lost 9 bases, with 22 bases spanning the gap. Germline assignment: CDR1 ENHRY and CDR2 SYGVKD. The chain's CDR3 is CAIKGGGAAGVEQFF. The CDR3 nucleotides are TGTGCCATCAAAGGAGGTGGGGCCGCCGGGGTTGAGCAGTTCTTC.

CDR3 nucleotides: TGCGCCAGCAGTCGGGGGGGCCAAGAGACCCAGTACTTC. Its translation is CASSRGGQETQYF. The rearrangement joins TRBV4-1 to TRBJ2-5; 8 bases line up with TRBD2. CDR1 is MGHRA, CDR2 YSYEKL, per germline. The CDR3 has 13 amino acids. The V and J ends lost 6 bases and 1 base, in that order; junction bases with no gene match: 1.

In its sample, this clone was seen once. This chain joins TRBV7-2 and TRBJ1-1; D is undetermined. V lost 5 bases to trimming and J lost 4 bases, with 11 bases between them. The length of the CDR3 is 13 residues. Germline CDR1 and CDR2: SGHTA and FQGNSA. The CDR3 DNA reads TGTGCCAGCAGCCCGCAGGAGATCACTGAAGCTTTCTTT. Protein sequence: CASSPQEITEAFF.

The J gene is TRBJ1-2, the V gene TRBV7-2; unclear D gene. The germline V and J ends were trimmed by 3 bases and 3 bases, with 5 bases remaining between them. Germline V gene data show CDR1 as SGHTA and CDR2 as FQGNSA. CDR3 length: 12 residues. The CDR3 here is CASSLTDYGYTF. The CDR3 nucleotides are TGTGCCAGCAGCTTGACCGACTATGGCTACACCTTC. The complete variable domain, with remaining parts taken from reference TRBV7-2 and TRBJ1-2, reads GAGVSQSPSNKVTEKGKDVELRCDPISGHTALYWYRQSLGQGLEFLIYFQGNSAPDKSGLPSDRFSAERTGGSVSTLTIQRTQQEDSAVYLCASSLTDYGYTFGSGTRLTVV.

The rearrangement uses TRBV5-1 and TRBJ1-2; D not certain. Germline V CDR1 and CDR2: SGHRS, YFSETQ. Trimming stripped 1 base from V and 0 bases from J, with 10 bases between. This CDR3 has 15 residues. CDR3 sequence reads: CASSLFPEANYGYTF. The DNA for the CDR3 is TGCGCCAGCAGCTTGTTTCCCGAAGCTAACTATGGCTACACCTTC.

The V and J genes are TRBV19 and TRBJ2-6, with 12 bases that match TRBD1. Trimming at V came to 2 bases and at J to 4 bases, leaving 3 bases not matched to a gene. This CDR3 comprises 17 residues. Germline V CDR1 and CDR2: LNHDA, SQIVND (reference sequence). In DNA, the CDR3 is TGTGCCAGTAGTATAATGGGACAGGGGGCCGGGGCCAACGTCCTGACTTTC. This codes for CASSIMGQGAGANVLTF.

This clone came up once. This chain uses TRBV19 with TRBJ2-2, with a possible D match to TRBD1 (6 bases). Germline CDR1 reads LNHDA; CDR2 reads SQIVND (reference sequence). Deletions cut 3 bases from V and 6 bases from J, with 20 bases between. This CDR3 comprises 17 residues. The CDR3 reads CASSMSWGHRIAGELFF. The CDR3 DNA follows: TGTGCCAGTAGTATGAGTTGGGGGCATCGGATTGCCGGGGAGCTGTTTTTT.

The gene calls are TRBV7-2 and TRBJ1-3; 9 bases fit TRBD1. Germline loops: CDR1 SGHTA, CDR2 FQGNSA. The CDR3 sequence is 15 residues long. With 5 bases clipped from V and 4 bases from J, the junction kept 6 bases outside the gene matches. The CDR3 spells CASSQGQGGGNTIYF. CDR3 bases: TGTGCCAGCAGCCAGGGACAGGGAGGAGGAAACACCATATATTTT.

This rearrangement joins TRBV18 to TRBJ1-4; D is unclear. Germline loops: CDR1 KGHSH, CDR2 LQKENI. With 4 bases removed from V and 0 bases from J, the gap between germline ends came to 12 bases. This CDR3 is built from 16 residues. The CDR3 spells CASSLGYVATNEKLFF. CDR3 DNA: TGTGCCAGCTCACTCGGGTACGTCGCAACTAATGAAAAACTGTTTTTT. The full variable domain, rest sourced from reference TRBV18 and TRBJ1-4, is NAGVMQNPRHLVRRRGQEARLRCSPMKGHSHVYWYRQLPEEGLKFMVYLQKENIIDESGMPKERFSAEFPKEGPSILRIQQVVRGDSAAYFCASSLGYVATNEKLFFGSGTQLSVL.

This clone was observed a handful of times. A read error may account for a junction end that differs from germline. This chain uses TRBV7-3 with TRBJ1-3; D is unresolved. Germline V lookup: CDR1 SGHTA, CDR2 FQGTGA. The CDR3 spans 17 residues. The DNA for the CDR3 is TGTGCCAGCAGTTTAAACCCTCCGGGTGGCGGAGGAAACACCATATATTTT. Its translation is CASSLNPPGGGGNTIYF.

The V gene is TRBV19, the J gene TRBJ2-1, with D possibly being TRBD1 (5 bases). Trimming removed 2 bases from V and 5 bases from J, with 10 bases in between. The germline V gene encodes CDR1 LNHDA and CDR2 SQIVND (reference sequence). This CDR3 has 14 residues. The CDR3 DNA is TGTGCCAGTAGTATATGGAAGGGGCACAATGAGCAGTTCTTC. Translation gives CASSIWKGHNEQFF.

This chain links TRBV29-1 with TRBJ2-1; 7 positions match TRBD2. This CDR3 is built from 13 residues. CDR1 and CDR2 from the germline V gene are SQVTM and ANQGSEA. Trimming took 7 bases from V and 8 from J; bases not matched to a gene: 11. The CDR3 spells CSGRESPLDEQFF. The CDR3 nucleotides read TGCAGCGGGCGGGAGTCACCATTGGATGAGCAGTTCTTC.

This sequence joins TRBV18 and TRBJ2-6; TRBD2 matches at 8 bases. Germline CDR1 is KGHSH and CDR2 is LQKENI. V was clipped by 6 bases and J by 2 bases; unmatched bases: 6. The CDR3 has 16 residues. CDR3 nucleotide sequence: TGTGCCAGCTCCCCGGGGGGGGCGCCTGGGGCCAACGTCCTGACTTTC. Amino acids: CASSPGGAPGANVLTF.

The rearrangement uses TRBV6-5 and TRBJ2-2, with 11 bases fitting TRBD1. V shed 10 bases and J 7 bases; nucleotides not matched to a gene: 5. The CDR3 is 13 residues long. The germline CDR1 and CDR2 sequences are MNHEY and SVGAGI. CDR3 sequence (DNA): TGTGCCACCCGGACAGGGGGCGGCGGGGAGCTGTTTTTT. As protein: CATRTGGGGELFF.